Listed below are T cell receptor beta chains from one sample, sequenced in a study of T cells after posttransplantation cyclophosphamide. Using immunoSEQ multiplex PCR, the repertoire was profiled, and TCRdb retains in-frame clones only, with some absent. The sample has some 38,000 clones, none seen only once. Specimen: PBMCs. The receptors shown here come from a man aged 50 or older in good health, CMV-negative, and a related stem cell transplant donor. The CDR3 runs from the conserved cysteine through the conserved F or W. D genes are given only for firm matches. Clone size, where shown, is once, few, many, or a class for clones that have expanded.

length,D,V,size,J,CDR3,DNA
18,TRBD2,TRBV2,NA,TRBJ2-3,CASRGVIAGGDFTDTQYF,TGTGCCAGCAGAGGGGTAATAGCGGGAGGCGATTTCACAGATACGCAGTATTTT
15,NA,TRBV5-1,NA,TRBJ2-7,CASRFTMVGLYEQYF,TGCGCCAGCAGGTTTACGATGGTGGGGCTATACGAGCAGTACTTC
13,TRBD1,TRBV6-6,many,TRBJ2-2,CASRQGWTGELFF,TGTGCCAGCAGACAGGGGTGGACCGGGGAGCTGTTTTTT
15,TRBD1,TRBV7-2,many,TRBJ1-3,CASSLGRTGGNTIYF,TGTGCCAGCAGCTTAGGGCGGACAGGGGGAAACACCATATATTTT
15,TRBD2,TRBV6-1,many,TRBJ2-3,CASSGLAGATDTQYF,TGTGCCAGCAGTGGACTAGCGGGAGCCACAGATACGCAGTATTTT
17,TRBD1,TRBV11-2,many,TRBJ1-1,CASSSRTGGLKGTEAFF,TGTGCCAGCAGCTCCAGGACAGGGGGCTTAAAGGGCACTGAAGCTTTCTTT
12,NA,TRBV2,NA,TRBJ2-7,CASLGVSYEQYF,TGTGCCAGTCTCGGGGTCTCCTACGAGCAGTACTTC
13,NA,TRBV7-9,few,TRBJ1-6,CASSLDSPDPLHF,TGTGCCAGCAGCTTAGATAGCCCAGACCCCCTCCACTTT
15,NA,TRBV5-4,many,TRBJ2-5,CASSLMQGMGETQYF,TGTGCCAGCAGCTTGATGCAGGGCATGGGGGAGACCCAGTACTTC
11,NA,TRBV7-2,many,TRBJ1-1,CASSLTGVAFF,TGTGCCAGCAGCTTAACGGGTGTGGCTTTCTTT
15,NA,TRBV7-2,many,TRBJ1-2,CASSLGGGANYGYTF,TGTGCCAGCAGCTTAGGGGGGGGTGCTAACTATGGCTACACCTTC
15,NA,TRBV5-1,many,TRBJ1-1,CASSLLEVRNTEAFF,TGCGCCAGCAGCCTTTTGGAGGTACGGAACACTGAAGCTTTCTTT
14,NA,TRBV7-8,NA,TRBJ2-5,CASSLSRAGETQYF,TGTGCCAGCAGCTTAAGCAGGGCTGGGGAGACCCAGTACTTC
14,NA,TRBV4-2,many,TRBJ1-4,CASSRPGVNEKLFF,TGTGCCAGCAGCCGCCCCGGGGTTAATGAAAAACTGTTTTTT
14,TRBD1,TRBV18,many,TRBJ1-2,CASSGDRLPWGYTF,TGTGCCAGCTCAGGGGACAGGCTTCCTTGGGGCTACACCTTC
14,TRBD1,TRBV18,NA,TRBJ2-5,CASSGTGYQETQYF,TGTGCCAGCTCAGGGACAGGGTACCAAGAGACCCAGTACTTC
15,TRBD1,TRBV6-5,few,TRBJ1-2,CASSYRGQGAYGYTF,TGTGCCAGCAGTTACCGAGGACAGGGGGCATATGGCTACACCTTC
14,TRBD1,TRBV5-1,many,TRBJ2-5,CASSGGTGGETQYF,TGCGCCAGCAGCGGGGGGACAGGGGGAGAGACCCAGTACTTC
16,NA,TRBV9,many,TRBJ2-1,CASSGIQGYGFNEQFF,TGTGCCAGCAGCGGAATACAGGGCTACGGTTTCAATGAGCAGTTCTTC
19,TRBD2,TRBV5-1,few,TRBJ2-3,CASSLIPTGLAGKFDTQYF,TGCGCCAGCAGCTTGATCCCCACAGGACTAGCGGGAAAGTTCGATACGCAGTATTTT
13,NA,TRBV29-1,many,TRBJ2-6,CSAGGPGANVLTF,TGCAGCGCCGGAGGCCCTGGGGCCAACGTCCTGACTTTC
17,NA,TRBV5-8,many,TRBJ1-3,CASSLTVGGFSGNTIYF,TGTGCCAGCAGCTTGACGGTTGGCGGTTTCTCTGGAAACACCATATATTTT
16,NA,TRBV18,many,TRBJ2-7,CASSGPPGSVSYEQYF,TGTGCCAGCTCCGGTCCGCCGGGGTCTGTCTCCTACGAGCAGTACTTC
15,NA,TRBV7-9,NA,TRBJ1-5,CASSLAQNSNQPQHF,TGTGCCAGCAGCTTAGCCCAGAATAGCAATCAGCCCCAGCATTTT
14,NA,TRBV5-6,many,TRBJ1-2,CASSLMGASYGYTF,TGTGCCAGCAGCCTGATGGGGGCGAGCTATGGCTACACCTTC
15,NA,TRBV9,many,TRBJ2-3,CASSVGQGGYDTQYF,TGTGCCAGCAGCGTAGGCCAGGGGGGATACGATACGCAGTATTTT
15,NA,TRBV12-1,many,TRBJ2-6,CASSSHYSGANVLTF,TGTGCCAGCAGCTCCCACTACTCTGGGGCCAACGTCCTGACTTTC